This T cell receptor (beta chain) emerged from a study of yellow fever vaccine responses in identical twins. Findings and caveats of the study: After vaccination, twins' T cell response reportedly seemed partly convergent, partly personalized.

As regards this clonotype: No antigen is known for it.

Each CDR3 protein gets one entry after TCRdb re-called the RT-PCR reads with MiXCR. Among roughly 5,400 distinct CDR3 sequences listed, 75% to 90% were seen once. This CDR3 has 15 residues. V shed 1 base and J shed 3 bases, with 7 bases lying between them. In germline, CDR1 is SGHNT, CDR2 YENEEA. This material consisted of T cells from blood (PBMCs), unsorted or a sorted subset (not recorded which), taken before or after yellow fever vaccination (not recorded which). The rearrangement joins TRBV11-3 to TRBJ1-6; no reliable D call. The TCR originated in a woman under 30 who received the yellow fever vaccine. Here the CDR3 reads CASSLVEHYNSPLHF. In nucleotides, the CDR3 is TGTGCCAGCAGCTTAGTAGAGCACTATAATTCACCCCTCCACTTT.